This T cell receptor beta chain was captured in a study of shared clonotypes between healthy human individuals. Background on the study: A couple of female and a few male donors aged 18 to 49 were enrolled.

Per the germline V gene, CDR1 is MGHRA and CDR2 is YSYEKL. The CDR3 loop spans 13 amino acids. Trimming left V 8 bases short and J 3 bases short, with 8 bases between. Assay runs were performed at deep level. Scientists sequenced DNA from unsorted PBMC on ten immunoSEQ deep assay plates. Clones were sequenced by immunoSEQ multiplex PCR, and TCRdb holds only the in-frame ones, with some missing. The repertoire holds about 560,000 clones, with roughly 79% as singletons. The study drew all its donors from Caucasian adults living in Nashville, Tennessee. V usage is TRBV4-1 and J usage is TRBJ1-6; D is unresolved. The receptor comes from a woman in her thirties or forties in good health. Some clones in this sample may be carry-over from other donors' samples. Sequencing input: PBMCs. The CDR3 bases are TGCGCCAGCTCTATAAACTATAATTCACCCCTCCACTTT. Encoded protein: CASSINYNSPLHF.